These T cell receptor beta chains were read from a single sample in a study of blood T cells in healthy people across ages. TCRdb recomputed calls from the 5' RACE reads with MiXCR, one row per CDR3 protein. The table has roughly 930,000 distinct CDR3 sequences, roughly 48% seen once. The sequenced sample was blood. The receptors originated from a man aged 30-40 years in good health. CDR3s leave out the opening cysteine and the closing phenylalanine or tryptophan.

J gene: TRBJ1-3
V gene: TRBV27
CDR3 protein: ASSLTPGTGAGNTIY

J gene: TRBJ2-6
V gene: TRBV7-7
CDR3 protein: ASSLARGGNSGANVLT

J gene: TRBJ2-7
V gene: TRBV4-1
CDR3 protein: ASSQVSGTSYEQY

J gene: TRBJ1-2
V gene: TRBV6-2/TRBV6-3
CDR3 protein: ASSPSLRAWYGYT

J gene: TRBJ2-5
V gene: TRBV4-2
CDR3 protein: TSSLGLAGAQETQY

J gene: TRBJ1-5
V gene: TRBV18
CDR3 protein: ASSPQQEANQPQH

J gene: TRBJ2-2
V gene: TRBV9
CDR3 protein: ASSVGGLSTGELF

J gene: TRBJ2-1
V gene: TRBV29-1
CDR3 protein: SVESRGRSNEQF

J gene: TRBJ1-1
V gene: TRBV29-1
CDR3 protein: SVRDRRNTEAF

J gene: TRBJ2-3
V gene: TRBV15
CDR3 protein: ATSRDLGALSVDTQY

J gene: TRBJ2-7
V gene: TRBV5-6
CDR3 protein: ASSFRQSPHEQY

J gene: TRBJ1-2
V gene: TRBV12-3/TRBV12-4
CDR3 protein: ASRYRAGYT

J gene: TRBJ2-5
V gene: TRBV4-2
CDR3 protein: ASSQDTTSGNQETQY